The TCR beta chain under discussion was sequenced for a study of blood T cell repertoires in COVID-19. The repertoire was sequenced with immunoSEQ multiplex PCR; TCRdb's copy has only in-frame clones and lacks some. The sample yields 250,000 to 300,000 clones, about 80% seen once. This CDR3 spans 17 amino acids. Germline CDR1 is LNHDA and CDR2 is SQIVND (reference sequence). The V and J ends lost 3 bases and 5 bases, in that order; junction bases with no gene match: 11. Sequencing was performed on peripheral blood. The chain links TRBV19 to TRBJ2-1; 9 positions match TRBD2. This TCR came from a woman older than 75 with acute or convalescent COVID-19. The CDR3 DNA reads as TGTGCCAGTAGTATTGCTAGCGGGAATCCATCCCACAATGAGCAGTTCTTC. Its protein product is CASSIASGNPSHNEQFF.